Shown below are 10 T cell receptor beta chains from a single sample sequenced in a study of vaccination and CD4 T cells after COVID-19. The treatment here: approximately nine-day PBMC culture with coronavirus spike peptide pools or control peptides (ViraFEST assay). The Oncomine TCR Beta short-read assay was what sequenced the DNA obtained from cultured CD4+ T cells. TCRdb redid the calling of the PCR reads with MiXCR, one entry per CDR3 protein. The sample shows approximately 6,500 distinct CDR3 sequences, roughly 52% of them seen only once. Their antigens remain unidentified. The sample comprised CD4+ T cells from blood, cultured in vitro. The receptors were sampled from a human donor who had recovered from COVID-19.

The chain combines TRBV6-1 with TRBJ1-6; D is unresolved. Looked up from germline, CDR1 is MNHNS and CDR2 is SASEGT. V shed 4 bases and J shed 7 bases, with 11 bases lying between them. This CDR3 contains 14 residues. The CDR3 nucleotides are TGTGCCAGCAGTGTCGACCCCCACAATTCACCCCTCCACTTT. Encoded protein: CASSVDPHNSPLHF.

About this clonotype: One end of the junction is discordant with germline, which a read error may explain. The rearrangement joins TRBV10-3 to TRBJ1-2, with D possibly TRBD1 on 6 matching bases. Germline V gene sequence: CDR1 ENHRY, CDR2 SYGVKD. The CDR3 totals 13 residues. CDR3 amino acids: CAIEAGDHDGYTF. DNA of the CDR3: TGCGCCATCGAAGCAGGGGATCATGATGGCTACACCTTC.

The chain has TRBV19 and TRBJ1-6; D ambiguous. The CDR3 has 13 residues. Trimming took 3 bases from V and 6 from J, leaving 6 bases between them. Looked up from germline, CDR1 is LNHDA and CDR2 is SQIVND (reference sequence). The DNA for the CDR3 is TGTGCCAGTAGTATCGACCCTAATTCACCCCTCCACTTT. This encodes CASSIDPNSPLHF.

The V call is TRBV12-3 or TRBV12-4, the J call TRBJ2-7; the D gene is possibly TRBD1 (6 bases). V lost 6 bases, J lost 2 bases, and 17 bases lay in between. The CDR3 has 15 residues. The CDR3 DNA follows: TGTGCCAGCAGCCCCGGGTTAGGGGACACCTACGAGCAGTACTTC. Translation: CASSPGLGDTYEQYF.

The CDR3 reads CASSIRQGESNQPQHF. CDR3 DNA sequence: TGTGCCAGTAGTATAAGACAGGGAGAGAGCAATCAGCCCCAGCATTTT. The rearrangement links TRBV19 to TRBJ1-5; 7 bases align to TRBD1. Germline V CDR1 and CDR2: LNHDA, SQIVND (reference sequence). This CDR3 contains 16 residues. V gave up 2 bases and J gave up 1 base; unmatched junction bases: 5.

CDR3 residues: CSAREGNSGNTIYF. CDR3 DNA: TGCAGTGCTAGAGAGGGCAACTCTGGAAACACCATATATTTT. This chain joins TRBV20-1 and TRBJ1-3; unclear D gene. V lost 0 bases to trimming and J lost 0 bases, with 6 bases between them. The CDR3 runs to 14 residues. The V gene's germline CDR1 is DFQATT and CDR2 SNEGSKA (reference sequence).

This clonotype was counted between two and nine times. CDR3 in amino acids: CASSLTSGRAYETQYF. CDR3 bases: TGTGCCAGCAGCCTGACTAGCGGGAGGGCCTATGAGACCCAGTACTTC. The rearrangement links TRBV5-4 to TRBJ2-5, with 14 nucleotides matching TRBD2. With 4 bases clipped from V and 5 bases from J, the junction kept 7 bases outside the gene matches. CDR3 length equals 16 residues. From germline, CDR1 is SGHNT and CDR2 YYREEE (reference sequence).

The J gene is TRBJ2-1, the V gene TRBV11-3; possible D gene TRBD2, 5 bases. There are 16 residues in the CDR3. The ends were cut back, 5 bases at V and 4 bases at J, with 18 bases in the middle. Germline values: CDR1 SGHNT, CDR2 YENEEA. CDR3 residues: CASSALGEGWYNEQFF. The DNA for the CDR3 is TGTGCCAGCAGCGCCCTCGGGGAAGGGTGGTACAATGAGCAGTTCTTC.

The chain links TRBV27 to TRBJ2-5; D not certain. The germline V gene encodes CDR1 MNHEY and CDR2 SMNVEV (reference sequence). V dropped 0 bases and J dropped 5 bases, with 4 bases sitting between them. CDR3 length: 12 amino acids. The CDR3: CASSLSGETQYF. As DNA, the CDR3 is TGTGCCAGCAGTTTATCGGGGGAGACCCAGTACTTC.

Comment on this clonotype: Relative to the germline gene, one junction end is altered; a read error may explain this. CDR3 protein: CATSRDKGASGIYGHTF. The CDR3 DNA is TGTGCCACCAGCAGAGATAAGGGGGCGAGCGGGATCTATGGCCACACCTTC. V is TRBV15 and J is TRBJ1-2; TRBD1 agrees at 7 bases. The V gene's germline CDR1 is LNHNV and CDR2 YYDKDF (reference sequence). The CDR3 loop spans 17 amino acids.